This TCR beta chain was identified in a study of OX40 agonist ivuxolimab in advanced cancers. Study details: It was permissible to have had prior anti-PD-1, anti-PD-L1 or anti-CTLA-4 therapy, and about 40% had some.

This CDR3 has 16 residues. The V and J ends lost 6 bases and 1 base respectively, with 13 bases between them. Germline V gene data show CDR1 as SNHLY and CDR2 as FYNNEI. The study, taken as a whole, reports: In CD8+ T cells, expanded clones were on average more numerous than in CD4+. Circulating CD4+ and CD8+ T cells showed clonal expansion by week 6 at 0.1 to 3.0 mg/kg.

Comments on this clone: Its antigen is currently unknown.

Using immunoSEQ multiplex PCR, the repertoire was profiled, and TCRdb retains in-frame clones only, with some absent. The data hold under 80,000 clones, with 87% observed a single time. V usage is TRBV2 and J usage is TRBJ2-6; weak D call: TRBD2 (7 bases). This clonotype originated in an adult with an advanced solid tumor such as melanoma, head and neck, liver or kidney cancer. This specimen consisted of CD4+ or CD8+ T cells sorted from blood, obtained in a trial of the OX40 agonist ivuxolimab. In DNA, the CDR3 is TGTGCCAGCAGCGGGGGGCGCGTTTCTGGGGCCAACGTCCTGACTTTC. This translates into CASSGGRVSGANVLTF.